Here is one TCR beta chain with its context. Antigen: not known. This specimen belongs to a study of a mutant IDH1 vaccine in newly diagnosed glioma. Study-level background: Initiation of the vaccine course occurred 4-6 weeks after radiotherapy alone, or alongside temozolomide cycles.

Germline loops: CDR1 SEHNR, CDR2 FQNEAQ (reference sequence). V lost 6 bases and J lost 4, with 8 bases in between. This CDR3 region has 12 residues. Broader study findings: Pseudoprogression appears to have had no connection to changes in top peripheral T cell clonotypes. Vaccine-induced immune responses occurred in more than 85% of patients.

The protocol was immunoSEQ multiplex PCR, while the TCRdb copy is restricted to in-frame clones and leaves out a portion. The top ten hold less than 9.5% of the sample, which has 25,000 to 30,000 clones, 80% seen once. The time point is: week 23, last vaccination. Vaccinated patients received 300 ug of mutant IDH1 20-mer peptide per dose, with topical imiquimod. The receptor was derived from a woman younger than 30 with glioma. This material consisted of PBMCs, taken from a glioma patient whose treatment included an IDH1 peptide vaccine. The chain combines TRBV7-9 with TRBJ2-3; D is uncertain. In nucleotides, the CDR3 is TGTGCCAGCAGACCCCTTGCAGATACGCAGTATTTT. Its protein product is CASRPLADTQYF.